The next 5 T cell receptor beta chains were all read from a single sample in a study of T cells in Graves' hyperthyroidism and ophthalmopathy (dated by TCRdb to between 2018 and 2020). Libraries were constructed by multiplex PCR. Reads for this sample came from an Illumina HiSeq 2000. Amplification of TCR beta CDR3 regions was carried out from RNA transcripts. The TCR CDR3 was subjected to a first round of RT-PCR using the HTBI primer set and the Qiagen OneStep RT-PCR kit. The raw public reads went through TCRdb reprocessing: fastp at Q25, MiXCR clone calling, in-frame beta chains kept. Merged by CDR3 protein, the rows form single entries marked with the most common genes and DNA. Within this sample are 500,000 to 600,000 distinct CDR3 sequences, with about 43% of them counted one time only. Of the sample, 15% to 20% falls within the top ten clones. Source material: peripheral blood or thyroid tissue (not recorded which). These receptors were collected from an adult woman with Graves' disease, either hyperthyroidism or ophthalmopathy (not recorded which).

The chain employs TRBV20-1 and TRBJ1-2; a possible D gene is TRBD1 (6 bases). The CDR3 is 11 amino acids. Germline-derived CDR1 and CDR2 are DFQATT and SNEGSKA (reference sequence). Between the trimmed V and J ends, which lost 5 bases and 6 bases, there was a span of 10 bases. CDR3 sequence reads: CSADQGNGYTF. CDR3 DNA: TGCAGTGCTGATCAGGGGAATGGCTACACCTTC.

This clonotype has at least ten counts. V and J are TRBV12-3 or TRBV12-4 and TRBJ2-7; tentatively, D is TRBD2 (6 bases). Trimming took 1 base from V and 4 from J, leaving 11 bases between them. The CDR3 has 14 amino acids. The chain's CDR3 is CASSLGGTRYEQYF. The CDR3 region has the DNA TGTGCCAGCAGTTTAGGGGGGACTCGGTACGAGCAGTACTTC.

This clonotype was picked up a small number of times. The CDR3 bases are TGTGCCAGCAGCTTAGCGCTAAGGAGGGGTAGGGACACCCAAGAGACCCAGTACTTC. Its translation: CASSLALRRGRDTQETQYF. V usage is TRBV7-9 and J usage is TRBJ2-5, with D possibly called TRBD1 or TRBD2 (6 bases each). With 0 bases removed from V and 1 base from J, the gap between germline ends came to 21 bases. This CDR3 has 19 amino acids. CDR1 is SEHNR and CDR2 is FQNEAQ in the germline V gene (reference sequence).

Remarks on this clonotype: The junction differs from germline at one of its ends, possibly a read error. The genes are TRBV29-1 and TRBJ2-6, with D perhaps being TRBD1 or TRBD2 (6 bases each). The germline CDR1 and CDR2 sequences are SQVTM and ANQGSEA. This CDR3 contains 15 residues. In nucleotides, the CDR3 is TGCAGCGTTCGGCCTCAGGGGACTGGGGCCAACGTCCCGACTTTC. It translates to CSVRPQGTGANVPTF.

This rearrangement joins TRBV6-5 to TRBJ1-1; tentative D call: TRBD1 (6 bases). The CDR3 is made up of 14 amino acids. Germline V CDR1 and CDR2: MNHEY, SVGAGI. V was pared by 6 bases and J by 0 bases, with 11 bases between. The CDR3 sequence is CASRNTGMNTEAFF. In nucleotides, the CDR3 is TGTGCCAGCAGAAATACAGGGATGAACACTGAAGCTTTCTTT.